A selection of T cell receptor beta chains follows, all from one sample in a study of blood T cell repertoires in COVID-19. TCRdb's copy holds only in-frame clones and misses some; the assay was immunoSEQ multiplex PCR. The sample holds roughly 200,000 clones, roughly 80% seen once. The sequencing input was peripheral blood. The origin of the receptors is a woman over 75 with COVID-19, enrolled during active disease. Both conserved end residues are part of each CDR3. D genes are given only for firm matches. Some rows have no size entry. The others give once, few or many, or a class for an expanded clone.

TRBV5-1	-	TRBJ2-7	-	CASSLVPEGDEQYF	TGCGCCAGCAGCTTGGTACCCGAGGGGGACGAGCAGTACTTC
TRBV5-1	-	TRBJ1-6	TRBD1	CARSGTGNSPLHF	TGCGCCAGATCCGGGACAGGGAATTCACCCCTCCACTTT
TRBV28	-	TRBJ1-2	TRBD1	CASSSISGTAYGYTF	TGTGCCAGCAGTTCCATTTCCGGGACAGCGTATGGCTACACCTTC
TRBV2	-	TRBJ1-1	-	CANHRVQNTEAFF	TGTGCCAACCACAGGGTCCAGAACACTGAAGCTTTCTTT
TRBV5-1	-	TRBJ2-2	-	CASSLGGAAGELFF	TGCGCCAGCAGCTTGGGCGGGGCCGCCGGGGAGCTGTTTTTT
TRBV5-1	-	TRBJ1-1	TRBD1	CASSAGQRMNTEAFF	TGCGCCAGCAGCGCGGGACAGCGAATGAACACTGAAGCTTTCTTT
TRBV7-8	once	TRBJ2-1	TRBD1	CASSPRQGDEQFF	TGTGCCAGCAGCCCAAGACAGGGCGATGAGCAGTTCTTC
TRBV28	few	TRBJ2-7	-	CASTSAGPTYEQYF	TGTGCCAGCACCTCGGCGGGTCCCACCTACGAGCAGTACTTC
TRBV7-9	-	TRBJ2-3	-	CASSRRSGASTDTQYF	TGTGCCAGCAGCAGAAGAAGCGGAGCTAGCACAGATACGCAGTATTTT
TRBV18	-	TRBJ2-1	-	CASSPSEQYLRSYNEQFF	TGTGCCAGCTCACCATCGGAGCAATATCTACGCTCCTACAATGAGCAGTTCTTC
TRBV3-1/TRBV3-2	once	TRBJ1-2	TRBD1	CASSQDAGTGAYGYTF	TGTGCCAGCAGCCAAGATGCCGGGACAGGGGCCTATGGCTACACCTTC
TRBV7-2	-	TRBJ2-7	TRBD2	CASSPGLGGEQYF	TGTGCCAGCAGCCCCGGGCTGGGGGGGGAGCAGTACTTC
TRBV6-5	once	TRBJ2-1	-	CASTWGVEQFF	TGTGCCAGCACCTGGGGCGTTGAGCAGTTCTTC
TRBV19	-	TRBJ1-1	-	CASSIVRGMANTEAFF	TGTGCCAGTAGTATAGTTAGGGGAATGGCGAACACTGAAGCTTTCTTT
TRBV6-2/TRBV6-3	-	TRBJ2-3	-	CASSYPDVGGTQYF	TGTGCCAGCAGTTACCCGGACGTGGGGGGTACGCAGTATTTT
TRBV5-4	few	TRBJ2-2	TRBD1	CASGTLQGDTGELFF	TGTGCCAGCGGAACCTTACAGGGGGATACCGGGGAGCTGTTTTTT
TRBV27	-	TRBJ1-1	TRBD1	CASRDRAERNTEAFF	TGTGCCAGCAGAGACAGGGCGGAAAGGAACACTGAAGCTTTCTTT
TRBV2	few	TRBJ1-1	-	CASSENRVRAFF	TGTGCCAGCAGTGAAAACAGGGTAAGAGCTTTCTTT
TRBV6-6	-	TRBJ1-5	-	CASSPIPGGPQHF	TGTGCCAGCAGTCCGATCCCCGGGGGGCCCCAGCATTTT
TRBV6-1	once	TRBJ1-2	TRBD1	CASSEFRTGGRGYTF	TGTGCCAGCAGTGAATTCCGGACAGGGGGCAGGGGCTACACCTTC
TRBV11-2	-	TRBJ2-1	-	CASRGLRYNEQFF	TGTGCCAGCAGAGGACTTCGGTACAATGAGCAGTTCTTC
TRBV6-5	-	TRBJ1-6	-	CASSTRGNSPLHF	TGTGCCAGCAGTACCCGAGGCAATTCACCCCTCCACTTT
TRBV4-2	-	TRBJ2-7	TRBD1	CASSQTTGVGEQYF	TGTGCCAGCAGCCAAACGACAGGGGTAGGAGAGCAGTACTTC
TRBV7-8	-	TRBJ1-1	-	CASSFQGPSEAFF	TGTGCCAGCAGCTTCCAGGGGCCTAGTGAAGCTTTCTTT
TRBV5-1	once	TRBJ2-7	TRBD1	CASSVQGASYEQYF	TGCGCCAGCAGCGTACAGGGGGCCTCCTACGAGCAGTACTTC
TRBV9	few	TRBJ1-1	-	CASSFGQNTEAFF	TGTGCCAGCAGCTTCGGACAGAACACTGAAGCTTTCTTT
TRBV19	many	TRBJ2-7	-	CASRLDGSSYEQYF	TGTGCCAGTAGGCTTGACGGGAGCTCCTACGAGCAGTACTTC
TRBV7-2	-	TRBJ1-5	TRBD1	CASSSRQGSQPQHF	TGTGCCAGCAGCTCCAGACAGGGGAGTCAGCCCCAGCATTTT
TRBV2	-	TRBJ2-5	-	CASSVDRQETQYF	TGTGCCAGCAGTGTAGACAGACAAGAGACCCAGTACTTC
TRBV6-5	-	TRBJ1-1	-	CASSPYTEAFF	TGTGCCAGCAGCCCATACACTGAAGCTTTCTTT
TRBV4-1	-	TRBJ1-1	-	CASSQPPGTEAFF	TGCGCCAGCAGCCAGCCACCGGGGACTGAAGCTTTCTTT
TRBV7-9	-	TRBJ2-2	-	CAITGTQNTGELFF	TGTGCCATAACCGGGACACAAAACACCGGGGAGCTGTTTTTT
TRBV7-3	-	TRBJ1-2	-	CASSLRADSYGYTF	TGTGCCAGCAGCTTACGAGCGGACTCCTATGGCTACACCTTC
TRBV4-1	-	TRBJ1-3	-	CASSQDQGTGNTIYF	TGCGCCAGCAGCCAAGACCAGGGTACTGGAAACACCATATATTTT
TRBV7-2	-	TRBJ1-3	-	CASSFRVPGNTIYF	TGTGCCAGCAGCTTCAGGGTCCCTGGAAACACCATATATTTT
TRBV29-1	-	TRBJ2-1	-	CSVGGPGVGNEQFF	TGCAGCGTTGGAGGGCCAGGGGTGGGGAATGAGCAGTTCTTC
TRBV29-1	-	TRBJ2-7	-	CSVQGTSYEQYF	TGCAGCGTCCAGGGTACCTCCTACGAGCAGTACTTC
TRBV10-3	once	TRBJ2-5	TRBD2	CAITPSGGLLETQYF	TGTGCCATCACCCCTAGCGGGGGGCTACTGGAGACCCAGTACTTC
TRBV15	once	TRBJ2-5	-	CATSKSRTGGETQYF	TGTGCCACCAGCAAAAGTCGGACAGGAGGGGAGACCCAGTACTTC
TRBV25-1	-	TRBJ2-5	TRBD1	CASSRTGRTETQYF	TGTGCCAGCAGTCGGACAGGGAGGACGGAGACCCAGTACTTC
TRBV14	-	TRBJ2-7	-	CASSHSNEQYF	TGTGCCAGCAGCCATTCCAACGAGCAGTACTTC
TRBV15	-	TRBJ1-2	-	CATSGGNYGYTF	TGTGCCACCAGCGGGGGGAACTATGGCTACACCTTC